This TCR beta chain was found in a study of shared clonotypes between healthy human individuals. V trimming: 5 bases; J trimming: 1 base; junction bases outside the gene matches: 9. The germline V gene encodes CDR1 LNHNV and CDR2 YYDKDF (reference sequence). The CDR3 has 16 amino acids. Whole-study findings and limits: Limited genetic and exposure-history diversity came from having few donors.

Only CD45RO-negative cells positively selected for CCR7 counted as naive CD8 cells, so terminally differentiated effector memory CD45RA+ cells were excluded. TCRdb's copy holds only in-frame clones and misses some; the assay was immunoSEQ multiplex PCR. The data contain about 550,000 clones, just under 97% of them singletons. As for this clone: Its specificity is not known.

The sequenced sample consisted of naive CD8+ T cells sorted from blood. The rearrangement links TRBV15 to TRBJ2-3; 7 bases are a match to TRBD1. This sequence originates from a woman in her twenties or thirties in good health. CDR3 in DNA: TGTGCCACCAGCGGCGAGGGGGCAAGGGGCACAGATACGCAGTATTTT. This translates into CATSGEGARGTDTQYF. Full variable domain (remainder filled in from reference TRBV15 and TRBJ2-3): DAMVIQNPRYQVTQFGKPVTLSCSQTLNHNVMYWYQQKSSQAPKLLFHYYDKDFNNEADTPDNFQSRRPNTSFCFLDIRSPGLGDTAMYLCATSGEGARGTDTQYFGPGTRLTVL.